This T cell receptor beta chain stems from a study of shared clonotypes between healthy human individuals. The CDR3 consists of 14 residues. Deletions cut 4 bases from V and 1 base from J, with 11 bases between. Germline V gives CDR1 SGHRS, CDR2 YFSETQ. Sequencing was performed with immunoSEQ multiplex PCR; in TCRdb, only in-frame clones are kept and a portion is missing. The table has about 1.1 million clones, more than 75% seen once. The sample consisted of memory CD4+ T cells from PBMCs. The subset was: CD45RA-negative fraction. The J gene is TRBJ1-1, the V gene TRBV5-1; D is ambiguous. The receptor was isolated from a man between 18 and 35 years old in good health. Some clones in this sample may be carry-over from other donors' samples. The CDR3 is CASSPLQGNTEAFF. Written as DNA, the CDR3 is TGCGCCAGCAGCCCCCTCCAAGGGAACACTGAAGCTTTCTTT.